This record covers a single T cell receptor beta chain. What it binds is unknown. These data originate in a study of Tregs in tolerant kidney transplant recipients. The germline V gene encodes CDR1 SGDLS and CDR2 YYNGEE. The CDR3 length is 11 residues. V shed 3 bases and J shed 12 bases, with 7 bases lying between them. Unstimulated Tregs (CD4+CD25+CD127-) and CD4+CD25- non-Tregs were sorted from PBMCs. Points from the study as a whole: This study did not directly address biological reproducibility.

Some clones are missing from TCRdb's copy, which holds only in-frame ones; the method was immunoSEQ multiplex PCR. This sample has around 43,000 clones; 91% occur once, and the top ten carry 0.55% to 0.75%. V usage is TRBV9 and J usage is TRBJ1-6; no clear D gene. The clonotype was recovered from a human donor in good health. Sequenced material: Tregs from blood. As DNA, the CDR3 is TGTGCCAGCAGCGACCCCAAACCCCTCCACTTT. It is translated as CASSDPKPLHF.